This TCR beta chain emerged from a study of shared T cell receptors in the human thymus. Germline V gene lookup returns CDR1 LNHNV and CDR2 YYDKDF (reference sequence). CDR3 size: 18 residues. Trimming removed 0 bases from V and 0 bases from J; junction bases left unmatched: 8. Clones were sequenced by immunoSEQ multiplex PCR, and TCRdb holds only the in-frame ones, with some missing. The table has about 380,000 clones, 95% seen once. This TCR was sampled from a human donor. The chain has TRBV15 and TRBJ1-5, with TRBD1 matching 7 bases. Sequencing was done on a sample of thymocytes. The CDR3 loop is CATSREESRGYSNQPQHF. CDR3 DNA sequence: TGTGCCACCAGCAGAGAGGAGAGCAGGGGGTATAGCAATCAGCCCCAGCATTTT.